Presented here are 23 T cell receptor beta chains from one specimen sequenced in a study of cytomegalovirus exposure and HLA in healthy donors. Researchers ran the PCR with 60 Vbeta and 13 Jbeta primers. TCRdb's copy holds only in-frame clones and misses some; the assay was immunoSEQ multiplex PCR. The sample records about 120,000 clones, about 15% being singletons. Material for sequencing was PBMCs. Source of these receptors: a female donor in good health and CMV-seropositive.

The chain employs TRBV28 and TRBJ2-5; TRBD2 agrees at 8 bases. The germline V gene has CDR1 MDHEN and CDR2 SYDVKM. There are 13 residues in the CDR3. V lost 7 bases to trimming and J lost 5 bases; unmatched junction nucleotides: 6. In nucleotides, the CDR3 is TGTGCCAGCACCACGGGGGGGCGGGAGACCCAGTACTTC. It codes for CASTTGGRETQYF.

The table lists this clone with many counts. This chain joins TRBV9 and TRBJ1-4; D gene unclear. Trimming left V 4 bases short and J 0 bases short, with 10 bases between. Germline V CDR1 and CDR2: SGDLS, YYNGEE. The CDR3 covers 15 residues. Here the CDR3 DNA reads TGTGCCAGCAGCCCGAGGGAGGCAACTAATGAAAAACTGTTTTTT. Translating it yields CASSPREATNEKLFF.

The V gene is TRBV28, the J gene TRBJ1-4; 11 bases fit TRBD1. The ends lost 5 bases at V and 14 bases at J; junction bases unmatched: 13. In germline, CDR1 is MDHEN, CDR2 SYDVKM. There are 15 residues in the CDR3. The CDR3, as DNA: TGTGCCAGCAGTCCACCCGGGACAGGGGGTATCTGGCTGTTTTTT. Its protein product is CASSPPGTGGIWLFF.

The V call is TRBV5-4, the J call TRBJ2-5, with 10 bases that match TRBD1. The length of the CDR3 is 17 residues. Per the germline V gene, CDR1 is SGHNT and CDR2 is YYREEE (reference sequence). Germline trimming cut 6 bases from V and 4 bases from J; bases unmatched to any gene: 15. The CDR3 reads CASNPRGTGERGETQYF. In DNA, the CDR3 is TGTGCCAGCAACCCCAGGGGGACAGGGGAGCGAGGAGAGACCCAGTACTTC.

The table lists this clone with a few counts. The V and J genes are TRBV5-3 and TRBJ1-2; the D is unclear. TRBV5-3 has ORF status, its function being uncertain. V was cut by 3 bases and J by 3 bases, with 15 bases left in between. The CDR3 has 15 residues. The CDR3 loop reads CARSSPPRGDYGYTF. CDR3 DNA: TGTGCCAGAAGCTCTCCTCCCCGGGGTGACTATGGCTACACCTTC.

V is TRBV9 and J is TRBJ2-4, with TRBD2 matching 9 bases. V trimming: 4 bases; J trimming: 8 bases; junction bases outside the gene matches: 13. Germline-derived CDR1 and CDR2 are SGDLS and YYNGEE. The CDR3 consists of 16 residues. The CDR3 DNA reads as TGTGCCAGCAGCCCAAGGGGCGGGGGGGCGCGGGACATTCAGTACTTC. Residues: CASSPRGGGARDIQYF.

V gene TRBV7-8 combines with J gene TRBJ2-6; no clear D. Germline loops: CDR1 SGHVS, CDR2 FQNEAQ. V was clipped by 5 bases and J by 0 bases, with 11 bases between them. CDR3 length equals 16 residues. The DNA for the CDR3 is TGTGCCAGCAGCCCCAAGGCAGGCTCTGGGGCCAACGTCCTGACTTTC. It codes for CASSPKAGSGANVLTF. The full variable domain, completed using reference TRBV7-8 and TRBJ2-6, is GAGVSQSPRYKVAKRGQDVALRCDPISGHVSLFWYQQALGQGPEFLTYFQNEAQLDKSGLPSDRFFAERPEGSVSTLKIQRTQQEDSAVYLCASSPKAGSGANVLTFGAGSRLTVL.

The gene calls are TRBV5-4 and TRBJ2-3, with 10 nucleotides matching TRBD2. The germline V gene has CDR1 SGHNT and CDR2 YYREEE (reference sequence). The V and J ends lost 3 bases and 2 bases, in that order; junction bases with no gene match: 6. The CDR3 extends over 16 amino acids. The CDR3 DNA follows: TGTGCCAGCAGCTCACCGGGACTAGCGTACACAGATACGCAGTATTTT. It translates to CASSSPGLAYTDTQYF.

The rearrangement uses TRBV4-3 and TRBJ1-5; D is possibly TRBD1 (6 bases). V lost 0 bases and J 6 bases, leaving 12 bases between the germline ends. CDR1 is LGHNA and CDR2 is YSLEER in the germline V gene. CDR3 length: 15 amino acids. CDR3 nucleotides: TGCGCCAGCAGCCAAGATCGGCAGGGGAGTCAGCCCCAGCATTTT. It specifies CASSQDRQGSQPQHF.

This clone was found a few times. The chain links TRBV9 to TRBJ1-1; D perhaps matches TRBD1 (6 bases). The CDR3 has 13 amino acids. Germline values: CDR1 SGDLS, CDR2 YYNGEE. V lost 9 bases and J 6 bases, leaving 18 bases between the germline ends. The CDR3 is CAIGGRIESEAFF. The DNA for the CDR3 is TGTGCCATAGGGGGTAGGATTGAATCTGAAGCTTTCTTT.

This chain joins TRBV7-2 and TRBJ2-1, with D unclear. V was clipped by 7 bases and J by 4 bases, with 5 bases between them. Germline V gene sequence: CDR1 SGHTA, CDR2 FQGNSA. The CDR3 has 11 residues. This CDR3 reads CASNSYNEQFF. As DNA, the CDR3 is TGTGCCAGCAACTCATACAATGAGCAGTTCTTC. Together with reference TRBV7-2 and TRBJ2-1, the CDR3 gives the full variable domain: GAGVSQSPSNKVTEKGKDVELRCDPISGHTALYWYRQSLGQGLEFLIYFQGNSAPDKSGLPSDRFSAERTGGSVSTLTIQRTQQEDSAVYLCASNSYNEQFFGPGTRLTVL.

The J gene is TRBJ2-6, the V gene TRBV5-1; D is unclear. Trimming removed 0 bases from V and 0 bases from J, with 13 bases in between. Germline V gives CDR1 SGHRS, CDR2 YFSETQ. The length of the CDR3 is 18 residues. The CDR3 spells CASSLDAVKFSGANVLTF. In nucleotides, the CDR3 is TGCGCCAGCAGCTTGGATGCGGTTAAATTCTCTGGGGCCAACGTCCTGACTTTC.

V usage is TRBV5-4 and J usage is TRBJ2-3; D may be TRBD2 (6 bases). CDR1 is SGHNT and CDR2 is YYREEE in the germline V gene (reference sequence). Trimming took off 0 bases at V and 1 base at J, with 9 bases between the two ends. The CDR3 totals 15 residues. CDR3 sequence reads: CASSLAASGTDTQYF. For the CDR3, the DNA is TGTGCCAGCAGCTTGGCGGCTAGCGGCACAGATACGCAGTATTTT.

CDR3 sequence: CASSLGQGEGYTF. The CDR3 DNA reads as TGCGCCAGCAGCTTAGGGCAGGGGGAAGGCTACACCTTC. The chain employs TRBV5-1 and TRBJ1-2, with 7 bases matching TRBD1. Germline V gives CDR1 SGHRS, CDR2 YFSETQ. The V and J ends lost 2 bases and 8 bases, in that order; junction bases with no gene match: 6. This CDR3 region has 13 residues.

In this sample, this clone turned up a few times. V is TRBV29-1 and J is TRBJ2-7, with TRBD1 matching 9 bases. V lost 4 bases and J lost 4; bases outside the gene matches: 8. CDR3 length: 14 amino acids. CDR1 and CDR2 from the germline V gene are SQVTM and ANQGSEA. DNA for the CDR3: TGCAGCGTTGGTGTAGGGACAGGGCCTTACGAGCAGTACTTC. Translation gives CSVGVGTGPYEQYF.

The chain joins TRBV2 to TRBJ1-1; D remains unclear. CDR3 length equals 17 residues. Looked up from germline, CDR1 is SNHLY and CDR2 is FYNNEI. Trimming removed 4 bases at V and 0 bases at J, with 18 bases between. The CDR3 DNA reads as TGTGCCAGCAGTGTTCAGACATTCCTGAACATGAACACTGAAGCTTTCTTT. It encodes CASSVQTFLNMNTEAFF. Combining the CDR3 with reference TRBV2 and TRBJ1-1 gives the whole variable domain EPEVTQTPSHQVTQMGQEVILRCVPISNHLYFYWYRQILGQKVEFLVSFYNNEISEKSEIFDDQFSVERPDGSNFTLKIRSTKLEDSAMYFCASSVQTFLNMNTEAFFGQGTRLTVV.

The chain uses TRBV2 and TRBJ2-3; tentatively, D is TRBD2 (6 bases). The germline V and J ends were trimmed by 4 bases and 10 bases, with 12 bases remaining between them. CDR3 length: 12 amino acids. From germline, CDR1 is SNHLY and CDR2 FYNNEI. CDR3 in amino acids: CASSVAGHPQYF. The CDR3 DNA is TGTGCCAGCAGTGTTGCGGGGCACCCGCAGTATTTT.

This clone was seen more than once but under ten times. The J gene is TRBJ2-1, the V gene TRBV28, with D possibly matching TRBD2 (6 bases). From germline, CDR1 is MDHEN and CDR2 SYDVKM. This CDR3 spans 15 amino acids. Between the trimmed V and J ends, which lost 2 bases and 8 bases, there was a span of 16 bases. Here the CDR3 DNA reads TGTGCCAGCAGTTTACTCCCCGGGAGCAACTATGAGCAGTTCTTC. Translated: CASSLLPGSNYEQFF.

As regards this clone: The sample carries other DNA sequences with the same CDR3. The V call is TRBV2, the J call TRBJ2-7; 7 bases are shared with TRBD1. The length of the CDR3 is 12 residues. The germline gives CDR1 SNHLY, CDR2 FYNNEI. J was trimmed by 2 bases and V by 8 bases; bases with no gene match: 3. This CDR3 is CASSTGPYEQYF. CDR3 nucleotides: TGTGCCAGCTCGACAGGGCCCTACGAGCAGTACTTC.

This clone was found a few times. The rearrangement uses TRBV13 and TRBJ2-1; D might be TRBD2 (5 bases). Germline CDR1 and CDR2: PRHDT and FYEKMQ (reference sequence). The CDR3 is made up of 14 amino acids. V was clipped by 5 bases and J by 10 bases, with 18 bases between them. CDR3 sequence reads: CASSPDPDSREQFF. In DNA, the CDR3 is TGTGCCAGCAGCCCCGACCCGGACTCGCGGGAGCAGTTCTTC.

This clone was counted a single time. The genes are TRBV2 and TRBJ2-3, with 9 nucleotides matching TRBD2. CDR1 and CDR2 from the germline V gene are SNHLY and FYNNEI. V lost 2 bases to trimming and J lost 2 bases; unmatched junction nucleotides: 17. CDR3 length: 20 residues. The CDR3: CASSESLRGGQGGNTDTQYF. The CDR3 DNA is TGTGCCAGCAGTGAAAGCTTGCGGGGGGGCCAGGGAGGCAACACAGATACGCAGTATTTT.

This clone was counted between two and nine times. The rearrangement joins TRBV4-3 to TRBJ2-3, with D possibly matching TRBD2 (6 bases). Germline V gene sequence: CDR1 LGHNA, CDR2 YSLEER. The CDR3 totals 14 residues. V lost 5 bases to trimming and J lost 2 bases, with 11 bases between them. DNA of the CDR3: TGCGCCAGCAGCACGGGACTTCCCACAGATACGCAGTATTTT. Translated: CASSTGLPTDTQYF.

This clone was seen a few times. The chain carries TRBV7-9 and TRBJ1-5; 10 nucleotides agree with TRBD1. This CDR3 has 17 amino acids. CDR1 SEHNR and CDR2 FQNEAQ come from the germline V gene (reference sequence). V shed 4 bases, J shed 5 bases, and the junction held 11 bases outside the gene matches. Written as DNA, the CDR3 is TGTGCCAGCAGCTACGGGGACAGGGGAGATGAGTATCAGCCCCAGCATTTT. It encodes CASSYGDRGDEYQPQHF.